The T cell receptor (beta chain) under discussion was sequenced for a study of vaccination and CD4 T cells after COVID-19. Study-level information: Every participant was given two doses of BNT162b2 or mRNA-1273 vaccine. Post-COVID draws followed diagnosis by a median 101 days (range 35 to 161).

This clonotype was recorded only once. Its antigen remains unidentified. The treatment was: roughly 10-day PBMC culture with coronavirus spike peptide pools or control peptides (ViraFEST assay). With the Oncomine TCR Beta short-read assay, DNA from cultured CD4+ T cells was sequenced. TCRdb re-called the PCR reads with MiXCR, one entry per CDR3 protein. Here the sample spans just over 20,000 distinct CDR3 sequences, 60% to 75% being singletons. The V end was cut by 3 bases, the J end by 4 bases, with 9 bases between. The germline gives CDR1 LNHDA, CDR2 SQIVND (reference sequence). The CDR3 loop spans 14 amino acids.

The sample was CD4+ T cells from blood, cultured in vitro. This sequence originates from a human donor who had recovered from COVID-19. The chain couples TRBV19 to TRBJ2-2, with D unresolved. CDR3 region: CASSILTGTGELFF. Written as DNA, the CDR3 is TGTGCCAGTAGTATCTTAACCGGCACCGGGGAGCTGTTTTTT.